These T cell receptor beta chains were read from a single sample in a study of CD8+ T cells in alopecia areata. The repertoire was sequenced with immunoSEQ multiplex PCR; TCRdb's copy has only in-frame clones and lacks some. Of 150,000 to 200,000 clones in the sample, roughly 50% are singletons; the top ten hold approximately 11%. The material was CD8+ T cells sorted from blood, obtained at week 24, from a patient treated with tofacitinib. These receptors all come from a human donor with alopecia areata. Each CDR3 is given without its conserved first and last residue.

v_call	j_call	cdr3_aa
TRBV5-1	TRBJ1-1	ASSLGTGKEAF
TRBV7-9	TRBJ2-1	ASSTTGTRHNEQF
TRBV20-1	TRBJ2-1	SSGGLGAF
TRBV6-1	TRBJ2-2	ATKTGIAGELF
TRBV9	TRBJ2-1	ASSVGTSGSNEQF
TRBV2	TRBJ2-2	ASSEITSGVPGELF
TRBV7-9	TRBJ2-2	ASSSISGANTGELF
TRBV30	TRBJ2-1	AWARGPHPSNEQF
TRBV5-1	TRBJ2-7	ASSLGSGLAGLEQY
TRBV6-1	TRBJ2-1	ASSEPGGQAVEF
TRBV27	TRBJ2-5	ASSLWAGGQETQY
TRBV11-2	TRBJ2-7	ASSSPIGRFEQY
TRBV4-3	TRBJ1-5	ASSIDRAQPQH
TRBV29-1	TRBJ1-4	SVLGTGGQRGREKLF
TRBV5-1	TRBJ1-2	ASSGTGGPGYT
TRBV6-1	TRBJ2-5	ASSESTTSGVQETQY
TRBV30	TRBJ2-3	AWTAGGTRDTQY
TRBV30	TRBJ2-7	AWGTSFYEQY
TRBV29-1	TRBJ1-2	SVESGQGRVVYT
TRBV5-1	TRBJ2-7	ASSLDGESYEQY
TRBV10-3	TRBJ2-4	AISENPGPRSQNIQY
TRBV27	TRBJ1-1	ASSLSQANTEAF
TRBV29-1	TRBJ1-2	SVDEGLAGYT
TRBV27	TRBJ1-5	ASSQGTAWRSPQH
TRBV10-3	TRBJ1-2	ATLDREYGYT
TRBV7-9	TRBJ2-2	ASSFYTGEPGELF
TRBV19	TRBJ1-2	ASSGGRSYT
TRBV5-1	TRBJ2-5	ASRSDYQETQY
TRBV30	TRBJ2-1	AWSAIKQESSYNEQF
TRBV25-1	TRBJ2-2	ASSGSPGELF
TRBV5-1	TRBJ2-1	ASSSNREQF
TRBV11-2	TRBJ2-3	ASSLGFGETDTQY
TRBV9	TRBJ2-7	ASSVGWDASYEQY
TRBV11-2	TRBJ2-7	ASSLNRDKLYNREY
TRBV30	TRBJ1-1	ALRQGQQAF
TRBV6-1	TRBJ1-5	ASRPDRGDNQPQH
TRBV10-3	TRBJ2-5	AISVDRKQETQY
TRBV5-6	TRBJ1-1	ASSLAVLNEAF
TRBV11-2	TRBJ1-1	ASSPALWGSQEAF
TRBV29-1	TRBJ2-2	SVSTGPNTGELF
TRBV29-1	TRBJ2-3	SVDGASGGVTDTQY
TRBV7-9	TRBJ2-3	ASSSELQSPPRRDTQY
TRBV9	TRBJ1-1	ASSGMNTEAF
TRBV7-2	TRBJ2-7	ASSLRDPPNEQY
TRBV7-7	TRBJ2-3	ASSLDPGDTQY
TRBV10-2	TRBJ1-5	ASSEIYDQPQH
TRBV19	TRBJ1-5	ASSPQAGRQPQH
TRBV5-6	TRBJ2-5	ASSLGRAQETQY
TRBV4-3	TRBJ2-3	ASSQERGRLDTQY
TRBV30	TRBJ2-7	AWGIGGVIDEQY
TRBV11-2	TRBJ2-1	ASSSIENEQF